The subject of this entry is one T cell receptor (beta chain). Its antigen remains unknown. The data were obtained in a study of blood T cells in healthy people across ages. Using a J-beta primer mix together with a sample-barcoded 5' primer, a second PCR was run for about 6 to 11 cycles. TCRdb called the 5' RACE reads again in MiXCR, with one record for every CDR3 protein. The profile shows hundreds of thousands of distinct CDR3 sequences, around 48% of them singletons. Study results and limitations: Higher diversity, along with more naive CD4+ cells, distinguished long-lived donors from aged donors.

Per the germline V gene, CDR1 is SGHTA and CDR2 is FQGNSA. The CDR3 is 13 amino acids. This TCR derives from a man younger than 45 in good health. Input material: blood. The rearrangement links TRBV7-2 to TRBJ2-5, with D unclear. The better agreement between TRBJ2-7 and the DNA end casts doubt on the J call. The CDR3 region is CASSSRIGHEQYF. CDR3 DNA: TGTGCCAGCAGCTCCCGGATCGGCCACGAGCAGTACTTC.